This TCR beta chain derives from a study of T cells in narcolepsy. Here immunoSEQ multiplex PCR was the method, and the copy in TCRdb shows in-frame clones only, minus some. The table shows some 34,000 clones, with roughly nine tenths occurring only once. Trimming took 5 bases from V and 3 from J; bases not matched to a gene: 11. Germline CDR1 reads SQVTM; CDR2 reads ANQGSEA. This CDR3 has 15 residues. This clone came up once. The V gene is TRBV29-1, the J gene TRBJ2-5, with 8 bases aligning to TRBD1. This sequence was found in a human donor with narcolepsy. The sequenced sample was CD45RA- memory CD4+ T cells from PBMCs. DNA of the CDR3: TGCAGCGTTTCAGGACAGGGCGGAGGGAAAGAGACCCAGTACTTC. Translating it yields CSVSGQGGGKETQYF. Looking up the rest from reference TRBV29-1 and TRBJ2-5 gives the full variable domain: SAVISQKPSRDICQRGTSLTIQCQVDSQVTMMFWYRQQPGQSLTLIATANQGSEATYESGFVIDKFPISRPNLTFSTLTVSNMSPEDSSIYLCSVSGQGGGKETQYFGPGTRLLVL.